A selection of T cell receptor beta chains follows, all from one sample in a study of blood T cell repertoires in COVID-19. Repertoires were generated with immunoSEQ multiplex PCR, while TCRdb's copy carries only in-frame clones and drops some. The repertoire holds about 180,000 clones, with 84% as singletons. The specimen sequenced was peripheral blood. All receptors come from a human donor in a cohort sampled during active COVID-19. The CDR3 runs from the conserved cysteine through the conserved F or W. A D gene is named only where the DNA matches it firmly. Clone sizes are given selectively: once, few, many, or a class where the clone is expanded.

>TRBJ2-7|TRBV13|NA|once
CASSLGLSGPSYEQYF
TGTGCCAGCAGCTTGGGTCTATCGGGTCCTTCCTACGAGCAGTACTTC
>TRBJ1-1|TRBV15|NA|NA
CATSPTVNTEAFF
TGTGCCACCAGCCCGACAGTGAACACTGAAGCTTTCTTT
>TRBJ2-5|TRBV2|NA|NA
CASSEASRGQETQYF
TGTGCCAGCAGTGAAGCGTCCAGGGGACAAGAGACCCAGTACTTC
>TRBJ2-1|TRBV6-5|TRBD1|NA
CASSRRDRGKNEQFF
TGTGCCAGCAGTCGACGGGACAGGGGTAAAAATGAGCAGTTCTTC
>TRBJ2-3|TRBV27|TRBD2|NA
CASSWVSGGLFTDTQYF
TGTGCCAGCAGTTGGGTTAGCGGGGGCCTATTCACAGATACGCAGTATTTT
>TRBJ1-6|TRBV6-2/TRBV6-3|NA|NA
CASSVLRAGSPLHF
TGTGCCAGCAGCGTGCTACGAGCGGGTTCACCCCTCCACTTT
>TRBJ2-7|TRBV19|TRBD1|NA
CASSIGLRTGETYEQYF
TGTGCCAGTAGTATCGGTTTGAGGACAGGGGAGACCTACGAGCAGTACTTC
>TRBJ1-4|TRBV5-1|NA|NA
CASSPLSTDNEKLFF
TGCGCCAGCAGCCCGCTCTCGACAGATAATGAAAAACTGTTTTTT
>TRBJ2-1|TRBV5-5|NA|few
CASSFLPYNEQFF
TGTGCCAGCAGCTTCCTTCCCTACAATGAGCAGTTCTTC
>TRBJ1-2|TRBV30|NA|NA
CAWSVRTAGFSGYTF
TGTGCCTGGAGTGTACGGACAGCGGGATTTAGTGGCTACACCTTC
>TRBJ2-3|TRBV13|NA|once
CASSLGRQTDTQYF
TGTGCCAGCAGCTTAGGGCGACAAACAGATACGCAGTATTTT
>TRBJ1-5|TRBV16|NA|NA
CASSQSGGIRGQPQHF
TGTGCCAGCAGCCAATCTGGAGGGATCCGGGGTCAGCCCCAGCATTTT
>TRBJ2-3|TRBV12-3/TRBV12-4|NA|NA
CASSLQGTDTQYF
TGTGCCAGCAGTTTGCAGGGAACAGATACGCAGTATTTT
>TRBJ1-5|TRBV19|NA|NA
CASADYSNQPQHF
TGTGCCAGCGCTGACTATAGCAATCAGCCCCAGCATTTT
>TRBJ1-5|TRBV30|NA|NA
CAWSFDGNQPQHF
TGTGCCTGGAGTTTCGACGGGAATCAGCCCCAGCATTTT
>TRBJ1-2|TRBV7-3|TRBD1|few
CASSLTGGDGYTF
TGTGCCAGCAGCCTGACAGGGGGCGATGGCTACACCTTC
>TRBJ2-2|TRBV5-6|TRBD1|NA
CASFRTGSNTGELFF
TGTGCCAGCTTCCGGACAGGGTCGAACACCGGGGAGCTGTTTTTT
>TRBJ2-4|TRBV30|NA|NA
CAWSRGGIAKNIQYF
TGTGCCTGGAGTAGGGGGGGGATAGCCAAAAACATTCAGTACTTC
>TRBJ2-7|TRBV12-3/TRBV12-4|NA|NA
CASRTGDSVEQYF
TGTGCCAGCAGAACAGGGGACTCGGTCGAGCAGTACTTC
>TRBJ2-1|TRBV5-1|TRBD2|NA
CASSQSGLAFSEQFF
TGCGCCAGCAGCCAATCGGGACTAGCTTTTAGTGAGCAGTTCTTC
>TRBJ1-1|TRBV2|NA|NA
CASRPPGGTEAFF
TGTGCCAGCAGACCCCCGGGGGGCACTGAAGCTTTCTTT
>TRBJ1-1|TRBV19|NA|NA
CASSSQGNANTEAFF
TGTGCCAGTAGTTCCCAGGGAAATGCGAACACTGAAGCTTTCTTT
>TRBJ2-5|TRBV5-1|NA|once
CASSLSASAETQYF
TGCGCCAGCAGCTTGAGCGCTAGCGCAGAGACCCAGTACTTC
>TRBJ1-4|TRBV5-6|TRBD1|NA
CASSPRTGTGNEKLFF
TGTGCCAGCAGCCCTCGAACCGGGACAGGAAATGAAAAACTGTTTTTT
>TRBJ2-7|TRBV5-6|NA|few
CASSSPGRDNEQYF
TGTGCCAGCAGCTCTCCGGGGAGGGACAACGAGCAGTACTTC
>TRBJ2-5|TRBV6-2/TRBV6-3|TRBD2|NA
CASSYRVSGETQYF
TGTGCCAGCAGTTACCGAGTTAGCGGGGAGACCCAGTACTTC
>TRBJ2-5|TRBV5-4|TRBD1|once
CASSDGGTGTRKTQYF
TGTGCCAGCAGCGATGGCGGGACAGGGACCCGTAAGACCCAGTACTTC
>TRBJ2-5|TRBV5-1|NA|once
CASSPVGGRETQYF
TGCGCCAGCAGTCCCGTAGGGGGTCGAGAGACCCAGTACTTC
>TRBJ2-1|TRBV5-1|NA|NA
CASSLAPMNEQFF
TGCGCCAGCAGCTTGGCCCCTATGAATGAGCAGTTCTTC
>TRBJ1-1|TRBV11-2|NA|once
CASSFLRGKMTEAFF
TGTGCCAGCAGCTTTCTGAGGGGGAAGATGACTGAAGCTTTCTTT
>TRBJ2-7|TRBV10-2|NA|NA
CASSDIRESYEQYF
TGCGCCAGCAGTGATATTAGGGAGTCCTACGAGCAGTACTTC
>TRBJ1-6|TRBV10-1|NA|few
CASSGQASSPLHF
TGCGCCAGCAGTGGACAGGCCAGTTCACCCCTCCACTTT
>TRBJ2-3|TRBV4-1|NA|NA
CASSQGRGGRSTDTQYF
TGCGCCAGCAGCCAAGGAAGAGGGGGACGGAGCACAGATACGCAGTATTTT
>TRBJ1-2|TRBV29-1|TRBD1|once
CSVGAGTGNYGYTF
TGCAGCGTTGGGGCCGGGACAGGGAACTATGGCTACACCTTC
>TRBJ2-7|TRBV20-1|NA|NA
CSARAGYEQYF
TGCAGTGCTAGAGCAGGTTACGAGCAGTACTTC
>TRBJ1-1|TRBV7-9|TRBD1|NA
CASSQGTVYAFF
TGTGCCAGCAGCCAAGGGACAGTTTACGCTTTCTTT
>TRBJ2-1|TRBV6-5|TRBD2|NA
CASSYSSGGANEQFF
TGTGCCAGCAGTTACTCTAGCGGGGGGGCCAATGAGCAGTTCTTC
>TRBJ2-7|TRBV4-1|NA|NA
CASSPIPYF
TGCGCCAGCAGCCCTATTCCGTACTTC
>TRBJ2-1|TRBV7-9|TRBD1|NA
CASSLPINRGTDSYNEQFF
TGTGCCAGCAGCTTGCCCATTAACAGGGGGACCGACTCCTACAATGAGCAGTTCTTC
>TRBJ2-7|TRBV7-3|NA|NA
CASSPLGTGEQYF
TGTGCCAGCAGCCCTCTAGGAACTGGCGAGCAGTACTTC
>TRBJ2-1|TRBV18|NA|NA
CASSQSQAGSYNEQFF
TGTGCCAGCTCACAGTCCCAGGCAGGGTCCTACAATGAGCAGTTCTTC
>TRBJ2-1|TRBV9|TRBD2|NA
CASSVAGGRGNEQFF
TGTGCCAGCAGCGTAGCGGGGGGGAGGGGCAATGAGCAGTTCTTC
>TRBJ1-4|TRBV20-1|NA|NA
CSASDRRHSTNEKLFF
TGCAGTGCTAGTGACAGACGACATTCAACTAATGAAAAACTGTTTTTT
>TRBJ1-1|TRBV29-1|NA|NA
CSVAQGNTEAFF
TGCAGCGTCGCTCAGGGAAACACTGAAGCTTTCTTT
>TRBJ2-3|TRBV4-2|TRBD2|NA
CASSLGGAQTDTQYF
TGTGCCAGCAGCCTCGGGGGGGCTCAGACAGATACGCAGTATTTT
>TRBJ2-1|TRBV5-1|TRBD2|NA
CASSPVPGGSYNEQFF
TGCGCCAGCAGCCCGGTACCGGGGGGCTCCTACAATGAGCAGTTCTTC
>TRBJ2-5|TRBV5-6|TRBD2|NA
CASSLVASGGAGGETQYF
TGTGCCAGCAGCTTGGTGGCTAGCGGGGGGGCCGGTGGAGAGACCCAGTACTTC
>TRBJ1-2|TRBV27|TRBD1|NA
CASSQTGYLYGYTF
TGTGCCAGCAGCCAGACAGGGTATCTCTATGGCTACACCTTC
>TRBJ2-3|TRBV18|TRBD1|once
CASSPISVGDRALDTQYF
TGTGCCAGCTCACCAATTAGTGTTGGGGACAGGGCCTTAGATACGCAGTATTTT
>TRBJ2-7|TRBV7-8|NA|NA
CASSLVETSSYEQYF
TGTGCCAGCAGCTTAGTTGAAACCAGCTCCTACGAGCAGTACTTC
>TRBJ2-7|TRBV5-1|TRBD1|NA
CASSVDRGRAYEQYF
TGCGCCAGCAGCGTCGACAGGGGGCGCGCCTACGAGCAGTACTTC
>TRBJ2-3|TRBV12-3/TRBV12-4|NA|NA
CASSFEWDTQYF
TGTGCCAGCAGTTTCGAGTGGGATACGCAGTATTTT
>TRBJ1-2|TRBV5-6|TRBD1|NA
CASSFMGTAYGYTF
TGTGCCAGCAGCTTTATGGGGACAGCGTATGGCTACACCTTC
>TRBJ2-5|TRBV5-6|NA|NA
CASSLRYRETQYF
TGTGCCAGCAGCCTGAGGTATCGGGAGACCCAGTACTTC
>TRBJ2-7|TRBV15|TRBD1|NA
CATSSGQGNYEQYF
TGTGCCACCAGCAGTGGACAGGGAAACTACGAGCAGTACTTC
>TRBJ1-1|TRBV21-1|NA|NA
CARPFAWGVKEAFF
TGTGCCAGACCTTTTGCGTGGGGCGTAAAAGAAGCTTTCTTT
>TRBJ1-4|TRBV5-8|TRBD1|NA
CASSLAGGVEKLFF
TGTGCCAGCAGCTTGGCAGGGGGCGTTGAAAAACTGTTTTTT